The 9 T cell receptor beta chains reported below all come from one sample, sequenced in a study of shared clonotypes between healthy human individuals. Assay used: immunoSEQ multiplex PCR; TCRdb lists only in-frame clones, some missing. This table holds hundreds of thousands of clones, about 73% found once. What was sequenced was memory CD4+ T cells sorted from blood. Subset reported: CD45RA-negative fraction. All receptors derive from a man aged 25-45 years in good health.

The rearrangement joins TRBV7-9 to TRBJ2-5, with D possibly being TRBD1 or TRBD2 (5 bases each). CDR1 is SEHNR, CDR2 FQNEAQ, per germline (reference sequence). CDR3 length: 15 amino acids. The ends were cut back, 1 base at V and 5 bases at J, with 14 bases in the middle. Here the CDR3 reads CASSLGWGEGETQYF. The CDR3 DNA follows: TGTGCCAGCAGCTTAGGATGGGGCGAGGGGGAGACCCAGTACTTC.

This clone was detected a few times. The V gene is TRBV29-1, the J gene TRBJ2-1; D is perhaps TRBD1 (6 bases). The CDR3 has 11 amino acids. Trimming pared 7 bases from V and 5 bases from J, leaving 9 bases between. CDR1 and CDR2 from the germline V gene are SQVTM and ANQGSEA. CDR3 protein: CSAGTNNEQFF. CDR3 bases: TGCAGCGCCGGGACAAACAATGAGCAGTTCTTC.

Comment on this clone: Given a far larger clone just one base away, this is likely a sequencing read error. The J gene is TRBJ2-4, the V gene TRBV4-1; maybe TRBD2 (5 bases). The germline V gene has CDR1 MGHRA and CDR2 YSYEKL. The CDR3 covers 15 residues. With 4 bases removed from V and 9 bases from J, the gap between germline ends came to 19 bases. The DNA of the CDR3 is TGCGCCAGCAGCCCTTTAGGTAGCGAGAGTTTCATTCAGTACTTC. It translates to CASSPLGSESFIQYF.

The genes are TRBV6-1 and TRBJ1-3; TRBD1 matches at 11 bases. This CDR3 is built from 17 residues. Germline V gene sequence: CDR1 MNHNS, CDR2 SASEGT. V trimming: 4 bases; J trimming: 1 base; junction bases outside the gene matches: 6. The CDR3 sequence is CASSGTGGSESGNTIYF. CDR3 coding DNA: TGTGCCAGCAGTGGGACAGGGGGCTCGGAGTCTGGAAACACCATATATTTT.

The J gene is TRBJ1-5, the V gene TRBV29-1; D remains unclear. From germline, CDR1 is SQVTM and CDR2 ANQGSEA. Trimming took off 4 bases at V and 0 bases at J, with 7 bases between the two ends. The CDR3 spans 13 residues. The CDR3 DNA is TGCAGCGTTGGGGGAGATAGCAATCAGCCCCAGCATTTT. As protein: CSVGGDSNQPQHF.

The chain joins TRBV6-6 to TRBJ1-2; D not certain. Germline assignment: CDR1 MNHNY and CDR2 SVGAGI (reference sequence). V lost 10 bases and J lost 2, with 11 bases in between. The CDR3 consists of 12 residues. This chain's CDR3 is CAIQTGNYGYTF. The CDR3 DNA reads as TGTGCCATACAGACGGGGAACTATGGCTACACCTTC.

CDR3 sequence (DNA): TGCAGTGCCAAGGCCCAAGAGACCCAGTACTTC. Translated: CSAKAQETQYF. V gene TRBV20-1 combines with J gene TRBJ2-5; no reliable D call. The germline gives CDR1 DFQATT, CDR2 SNEGSKA (reference sequence). The V gene lost 6 bases and the J gene lost 1 base, with 6 bases spanning the gap. The CDR3 spans 11 residues.

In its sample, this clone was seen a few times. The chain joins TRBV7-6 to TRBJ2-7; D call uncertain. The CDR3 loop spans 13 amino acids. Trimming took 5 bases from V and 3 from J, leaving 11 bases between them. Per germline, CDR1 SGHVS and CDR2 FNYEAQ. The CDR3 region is CASSTPGLYEQYF. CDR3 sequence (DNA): TGTGCCAGCAGCACACCGGGCCTCTACGAGCAGTACTTC.

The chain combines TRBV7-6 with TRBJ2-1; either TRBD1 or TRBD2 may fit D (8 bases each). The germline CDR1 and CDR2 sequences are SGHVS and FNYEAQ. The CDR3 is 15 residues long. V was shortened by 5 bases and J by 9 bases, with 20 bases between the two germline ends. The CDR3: CASSTSTSGQGEQFF. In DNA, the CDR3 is TGTGCCAGCAGCACTAGTACTAGCGGACAGGGTGAGCAGTTCTTC. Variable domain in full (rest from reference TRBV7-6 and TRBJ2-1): GAGVSQSPRYKVTKRGQDVALRCDPISGHVSLYWYRQALGQGPEFLTYFNYEAQQDKSGLPNDRFSAERPEGSISTLTIQRTEQRDSAMYRCASSTSTSGQGEQFFGPGTRLTVL.